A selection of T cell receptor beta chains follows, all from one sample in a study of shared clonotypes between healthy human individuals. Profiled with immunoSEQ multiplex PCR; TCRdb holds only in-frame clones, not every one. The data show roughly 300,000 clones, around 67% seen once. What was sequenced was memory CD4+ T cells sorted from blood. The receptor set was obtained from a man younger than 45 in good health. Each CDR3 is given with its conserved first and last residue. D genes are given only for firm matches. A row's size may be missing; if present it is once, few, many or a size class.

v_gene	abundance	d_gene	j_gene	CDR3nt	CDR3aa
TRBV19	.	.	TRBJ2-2	TGTGCCAGTAGCTTCCGTGACACCGGGGAGCTGTTTTTT	CASSFRDTGELFF
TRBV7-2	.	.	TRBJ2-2	TGTGCCAGCAGCTTAGCGCAGGGTGTCGGGGAGCTGTTTTTT	CASSLAQGVGELFF
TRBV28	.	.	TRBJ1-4	TGTGCCAGCAGTTTATGGGGCCGGGACTGGGATGAAAAACTGTTTTTT	CASSLWGRDWDEKLFF
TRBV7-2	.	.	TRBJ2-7	TGTGCCAGCAGCTTAAGGGGGGGATACGAGCAGTACTTC	CASSLRGGYEQYF
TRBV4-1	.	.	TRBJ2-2	TGCGCCAGCGGACCCTATGGGGGCGGGGAGCTGTTTTTT	CASGPYGGGELFF
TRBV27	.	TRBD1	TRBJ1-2	TGTGCCAGCAGTCCGGTTGGACAGGGGAGTGGTTATGGCTACACCTTC	CASSPVGQGSGYGYTF
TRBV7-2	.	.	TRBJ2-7	TGTGCCAGCAGCTTAGGGTCCTCCTCCTACGAGCAGTACTTC	CASSLGSSSYEQYF
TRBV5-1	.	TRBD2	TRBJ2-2	TGCGCCAGCAGACAATCCGGGACTAGCGGGAGGGAGCTGTTTTTT	CASRQSGTSGRELFF
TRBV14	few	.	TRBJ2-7	TGTGCCAGCAGCCAAGATGGGGGGATCGCACACGAGCAGTACTTC	CASSQDGGIAHEQYF
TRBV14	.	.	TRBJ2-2	TGTGCCAGCAGCCAAGATATCTTGGGTTTTGGGGAGCCCGGGGAGCTGTTTTTT	CASSQDILGFGEPGELFF
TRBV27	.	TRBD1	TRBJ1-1	TGTGCCAGCAGTAACGGGACAGTGAACACTGAAGCTTTCTTT	CASSNGTVNTEAFF